A selection of T cell receptor beta chains follows, all from one sample in a study of blood T cell repertoires in COVID-19. Using immunoSEQ multiplex PCR, the repertoire was profiled, and TCRdb retains in-frame clones only, with some absent. This table has about 87,000 clones, approximately 75% appearing once. The sample consisted of peripheral blood. These receptors came from a woman between 50 and 59 years old with acute or convalescent COVID-19. CDR3s include the opening cysteine and the closing phenylalanine or tryptophan. A D gene is named only where the DNA matches it firmly. Some rows have no size entry. The others give once, few or many, or a class for an expanded clone.

j_call: TRBJ1-1; d_call: -; v_call: TRBV5-1; clone_size: -; cdr3_aa: CASSLAGSAFLDTEAFF; cdr3_nt: TGCGCCAGCAGCTTGGCAGGGTCTGCTTTTTTGGACACTGAAGCTTTCTTT
j_call: TRBJ1-6; d_call: TRBD1; v_call: TRBV28; clone_size: -; cdr3_aa: CASSPTGGADNSPLHF; cdr3_nt: TGTGCCAGCAGCCCCACAGGGGGCGCCGATAATTCACCCCTCCACTTT
j_call: TRBJ1-1; d_call: TRBD1; v_call: TRBV5-5; clone_size: -; cdr3_aa: CASSWGRGLVEAFF; cdr3_nt: TGTGCCAGCAGTTGGGGCAGGGGGCTTGTTGAAGCTTTCTTT
j_call: TRBJ2-7; d_call: TRBD1; v_call: TRBV27; clone_size: -; cdr3_aa: CASSPLGQGGNEQYF; cdr3_nt: TGTGCCAGCAGTCCGTTGGGACAGGGAGGCAACGAGCAGTACTTC
j_call: TRBJ2-1; d_call: TRBD1; v_call: TRBV6-5; clone_size: -; cdr3_aa: CASRDRGSYNEQFF; cdr3_nt: TGTGCCAGCAGGGACAGGGGGTCCTACAATGAGCAGTTCTTC
j_call: TRBJ2-5; d_call: TRBD2; v_call: TRBV4-3; clone_size: -; cdr3_aa: CASSKESGLAGDGQETQYF; cdr3_nt: TGCGCCAGCAGCAAGGAAAGTGGACTAGCGGGGGACGGGCAAGAGACCCAGTACTTC
j_call: TRBJ1-1; d_call: -; v_call: TRBV14; clone_size: -; cdr3_aa: CASSQEETFEAFF; cdr3_nt: TGTGCCAGCAGCCAAGAAGAGACTTTTGAAGCTTTCTTT
j_call: TRBJ2-1; d_call: -; v_call: TRBV19; clone_size: -; cdr3_aa: CASSRKVTSQITYNEQFF; cdr3_nt: TGTGCCAGTAGCCGAAAAGTGACTTCCCAAATAACCTACAATGAGCAGTTCTTC
j_call: TRBJ1-4; d_call: -; v_call: TRBV28; clone_size: -; cdr3_aa: CASSSPLDRLNEKLFF; cdr3_nt: TGTGCCAGCAGTTCCCCCCTAGACAGGCTTAATGAAAAACTGTTTTTT
j_call: TRBJ1-2; d_call: -; v_call: TRBV5-6; clone_size: -; cdr3_aa: CASSLGTGNYGYTF; cdr3_nt: TGTGCCAGCAGCTTAGGAACGGGGAACTATGGCTACACCTTC
j_call: TRBJ1-1; d_call: TRBD1; v_call: TRBV6-5; clone_size: -; cdr3_aa: CASVGQPQVTEAFF; cdr3_nt: TGTGCCAGTGTGGGACAGCCCCAGGTGACTGAAGCTTTCTTT
j_call: TRBJ2-5; d_call: -; v_call: TRBV7-9; clone_size: -; cdr3_aa: CASSPSEEETQYF; cdr3_nt: TGTGCCAGCAGCCCCAGCGAAGAAGAGACCCAGTACTTC
j_call: TRBJ2-2; d_call: -; v_call: TRBV4-3; clone_size: once; cdr3_aa: CASSPKPLIELGANTGELFF; cdr3_nt: TGCGCCAGCAGCCCAAAGCCCCTCATCGAGCTAGGGGCGAACACCGGGGAGCTGTTTTTT
j_call: TRBJ1-1; d_call: TRBD1; v_call: TRBV13; clone_size: -; cdr3_aa: CASSQGAGRGAFF; cdr3_nt: TGTGCCAGCAGCCAGGGGGCCGGGAGAGGAGCTTTCTTT
j_call: TRBJ1-2; d_call: TRBD1; v_call: TRBV6-6; clone_size: -; cdr3_aa: CASSYKGAGYGYTF; cdr3_nt: TGTGCCAGCAGTTACAAGGGGGCTGGCTATGGCTACACCTTC
j_call: TRBJ1-6; d_call: -; v_call: TRBV4-2; clone_size: -; cdr3_aa: CASSLKLSSYNSPLHF; cdr3_nt: TGTGCCAGCAGCCTGAAGCTTAGCTCCTATAATTCACCCCTCCACTTT
j_call: TRBJ2-4; d_call: -; v_call: TRBV30; clone_size: -; cdr3_aa: CAWSGGIAKNIQYF; cdr3_nt: TGTGCCTGGAGTGGCGGGATAGCCAAAAACATTCAGTACTTC
j_call: TRBJ2-5; d_call: TRBD2; v_call: TRBV19; clone_size: once; cdr3_aa: CASSTWKTSGGAYQETQYF; cdr3_nt: TGTGCCAGTAGTACCTGGAAAACTAGCGGGGGCGCGTACCAAGAGACCCAGTACTTC
j_call: TRBJ1-4; d_call: TRBD1; v_call: TRBV2; clone_size: -; cdr3_aa: CASRETGDEKLFF; cdr3_nt: TGTGCCAGCAGGGAGACAGGGGATGAAAAACTGTTTTTT
j_call: TRBJ1-5; d_call: -; v_call: TRBV19; clone_size: -; cdr3_aa: CASSMRYSNQPQHF; cdr3_nt: TGTGCCAGTAGTATGAGGTATAGCAATCAGCCCCAGCATTTT
j_call: TRBJ1-1; d_call: -; v_call: TRBV16; clone_size: few; cdr3_aa: CASSQILTMNTEAFF; cdr3_nt: TGTGCCAGCAGCCAAATCCTGACTATGAACACTGAAGCTTTCTTT
j_call: TRBJ1-1; d_call: TRBD1; v_call: TRBV29-1; clone_size: -; cdr3_aa: CSVDRENTEAFF; cdr3_nt: TGCAGTGTCGACAGGGAGAACACTGAAGCTTTCTTT
j_call: TRBJ1-2; d_call: -; v_call: TRBV7-9; clone_size: -; cdr3_aa: CASTDSNYGYTF; cdr3_nt: TGTGCCAGCACGGACAGTAACTATGGCTACACCTTC
j_call: TRBJ1-2; d_call: -; v_call: TRBV27; clone_size: -; cdr3_aa: CACWGGRQGGYTF; cdr3_nt: TGTGCCTGCTGGGGGGGGCGCCAGGGTGGCTACACCTTC
j_call: TRBJ1-1; d_call: -; v_call: TRBV27; clone_size: -; cdr3_aa: CASSLGGGRAFF; cdr3_nt: TGTGCCAGCAGTCTTGGGGGGGGTCGAGCTTTCTTT
j_call: TRBJ2-5; d_call: -; v_call: TRBV27; clone_size: few; cdr3_aa: CASSFGIQETQYF; cdr3_nt: TGTGCCAGCAGTTTCGGGATTCAAGAGACCCAGTACTTC
j_call: TRBJ1-1; d_call: -; v_call: TRBV6-5; clone_size: -; cdr3_aa: CASTLSAGMNTEAFF; cdr3_nt: TGTGCCAGCACCCTAAGTGCAGGGATGAACACTGAAGCTTTCTTT
j_call: TRBJ1-6; d_call: -; v_call: TRBV30; clone_size: -; cdr3_aa: CAWRLLGNSPLHF; cdr3_nt: TGTGCCTGGAGGCTACTGGGCAATTCACCCCTCCACTTT
j_call: TRBJ1-2; d_call: -; v_call: TRBV5-1; clone_size: -; cdr3_aa: CASSLGQGSGYTF; cdr3_nt: TGCGCCAGCAGCCTTGGGCAGGGTAGCGGCTACACCTTC
j_call: TRBJ2-7; d_call: TRBD1; v_call: TRBV6-5; clone_size: -; cdr3_aa: CASSFSQGYEQYF; cdr3_nt: TGTGCCAGCAGTTTCTCACAGGGGTACGAGCAGTACTTC
j_call: TRBJ2-3; d_call: -; v_call: TRBV7-9; clone_size: -; cdr3_aa: CASSSRSARGEDTQYF; cdr3_nt: TGTGCCAGCAGCTCTAGGAGTGCCAGGGGTGAAGATACGCAGTATTTT
j_call: TRBJ2-7; d_call: -; v_call: TRBV10-3; clone_size: -; cdr3_aa: CAISETAASSYEQYF; cdr3_nt: TGTGCCATCAGTGAGACGGCGGCGAGCTCCTACGAGCAGTACTTC
j_call: TRBJ2-2; d_call: -; v_call: TRBV29-1; clone_size: -; cdr3_aa: CSGGTGELFF; cdr3_nt: TGCAGCGGCGGTACCGGGGAGCTGTTTTTT
j_call: TRBJ1-2; d_call: -; v_call: TRBV6-5; clone_size: -; cdr3_aa: CASSRGADYGYTF; cdr3_nt: TGTGCCAGCAGTCGCGGGGCAGACTATGGCTACACCTTC
j_call: TRBJ2-1; d_call: TRBD2; v_call: TRBV7-2; clone_size: -; cdr3_aa: CASTLREDGEQFF; cdr3_nt: TGTGCCAGCACCCTACGGGAGGACGGTGAGCAGTTCTTC
j_call: TRBJ1-1; d_call: TRBD1; v_call: TRBV9; clone_size: -; cdr3_aa: CASSKRTGGETEAFF; cdr3_nt: TGTGCCAGCAGCAAACGGACAGGGGGGGAAACTGAAGCTTTCTTT
j_call: TRBJ2-1; d_call: -; v_call: TRBV10-3; clone_size: -; cdr3_aa: CAISAGDEQFF; cdr3_nt: TGTGCCATCAGTGCGGGGGATGAGCAGTTCTTC
j_call: TRBJ1-2; d_call: TRBD1; v_call: TRBV29-1; clone_size: -; cdr3_aa: CSAGTGVGYGYTF; cdr3_nt: TGCAGCGCCGGGACAGGCGTGGGCTATGGCTACACCTTC
j_call: TRBJ2-3; d_call: TRBD2; v_call: TRBV10-3; clone_size: -; cdr3_aa: CAIRGTTSGGLTGDTQYF; cdr3_nt: TGTGCCATCAGGGGGACGACTAGCGGGGGACTTACTGGGGATACGCAGTATTTT
j_call: TRBJ2-2; d_call: -; v_call: TRBV6-4; clone_size: -; cdr3_aa: CASSLEFGGELFF; cdr3_nt: TGTGCCAGCAGTTTAGAGTTCGGCGGGGAGCTGTTTTTT
j_call: TRBJ1-1; d_call: -; v_call: TRBV6-2/TRBV6-3; clone_size: -; cdr3_aa: CASSLTENTEAFF; cdr3_nt: TGTGCCAGCAGTCTGACAGAGAACACTGAAGCTTTCTTT
j_call: TRBJ1-1; d_call: TRBD1; v_call: TRBV5-4; clone_size: -; cdr3_aa: CASSVGTANTEAFF; cdr3_nt: TGTGCCAGCAGCGTTGGGACAGCGAACACTGAAGCTTTCTTT
j_call: TRBJ2-2; d_call: TRBD1; v_call: TRBV29-1; clone_size: once; cdr3_aa: CSARTGGTGELFF; cdr3_nt: TGCAGCGCACGGACAGGGGGAACCGGGGAGCTGTTTTTT
j_call: TRBJ1-3; d_call: -; v_call: TRBV7-2; clone_size: few; cdr3_aa: CASRDTNTIYF; cdr3_nt: TGTGCCAGCCGGGACACTAACACCATATATTTT
j_call: TRBJ1-2; d_call: -; v_call: TRBV30; clone_size: few; cdr3_aa: CAWTKGGSNYGYTF; cdr3_nt: TGTGCCTGGACCAAAGGGGGATCTAACTATGGCTACACCTTC
j_call: TRBJ1-2; d_call: -; v_call: TRBV11-2; clone_size: -; cdr3_aa: CASSLERGPGYTF; cdr3_nt: TGTGCCAGCAGCTTAGAAAGGGGTCCTGGCTACACCTTC
j_call: TRBJ2-4; d_call: -; v_call: TRBV19; clone_size: -; cdr3_aa: CASSTGGLNGLIQYF; cdr3_nt: TGTGCCAGTAGTACCGGAGGGCTAAATGGCCTTATTCAGTACTTC
j_call: TRBJ2-7; d_call: -; v_call: TRBV29-1; clone_size: few; cdr3_aa: CSVLTGPYEQYF; cdr3_nt: TGCAGCGTCCTGACAGGCCCCTACGAGCAGTACTTC
j_call: TRBJ1-2; d_call: -; v_call: TRBV21-1; clone_size: -; cdr3_aa: CASSKGEISLKGYGYTF; cdr3_nt: TGTGCCAGCAGCAAAGGGGAGATCAGCTTAAAAGGCTATGGCTACACCTTC
j_call: TRBJ2-7; d_call: TRBD1; v_call: TRBV20-1; clone_size: -; cdr3_aa: CSATDLDRGDYEQYF; cdr3_nt: TGCAGTGCTACTGACCTGGACAGGGGGGACTACGAGCAGTACTTC
j_call: TRBJ1-2; d_call: TRBD1; v_call: TRBV27; clone_size: -; cdr3_aa: CASSWDRNYGYTF; cdr3_nt: TGTGCCAGCAGTTGGGACAGGAACTATGGCTACACCTTC
j_call: TRBJ1-1; d_call: -; v_call: TRBV20-1; clone_size: -; cdr3_aa: CSASFQRMNTEAFF; cdr3_nt: TGCAGTGCTAGTTTCCAGCGGATGAACACTGAAGCTTTCTTT
j_call: TRBJ2-7; d_call: -; v_call: TRBV5-1; clone_size: many; cdr3_aa: CASSLVEGTSYEQYF; cdr3_nt: TGCGCCAGCAGCTTGGTGGAGGGGACCTCCTACGAGCAGTACTTC
j_call: TRBJ2-5; d_call: -; v_call: TRBV7-2; clone_size: -; cdr3_aa: CASSFLGGAEETQYF; cdr3_nt: TGTGCCAGCAGCTTTTTGGGTGGAGCTGAAGAGACCCAGTACTTC